The clone carrying this T cell receptor beta chain was found once. The antigen is not known. This record belongs to a study of T cell responses to AZD1222 COVID-19 vaccine. Assay used: immunoSEQ multiplex PCR; TCRdb lists only in-frame clones, some missing. This sample carries around 61,000 clones, 80% to 90% of them seen once, and the ten largest clones take approximately 16%. The V and J ends lost 5 bases and 4 bases, in that order; junction bases with no gene match: 15. CDR3 length: 19 amino acids. In germline, CDR1 is MNHEY, CDR2 SMNVEV (reference sequence). Study-wide findings and caveats: Clonal diversity may have been underestimated in mostly white British donors. Unmutated variant regions reportedly attract nearly half of all spike-specific TCRs.

Source: peripheral blood, taken on day 0 of AZD1222 vaccination. This rearrangement joins TRBV27 to TRBJ2-5, with 14 bases identical to TRBD2. The source of this sequence is an adult in good health. The CDR3 DNA sequence: TGTGCCAGCAGTCCCACCTCGGGACTAGCGGGGGCCTCGAGAGAGACCCAGTACTTC. It yields the protein CASSPTSGLAGASRETQYF.